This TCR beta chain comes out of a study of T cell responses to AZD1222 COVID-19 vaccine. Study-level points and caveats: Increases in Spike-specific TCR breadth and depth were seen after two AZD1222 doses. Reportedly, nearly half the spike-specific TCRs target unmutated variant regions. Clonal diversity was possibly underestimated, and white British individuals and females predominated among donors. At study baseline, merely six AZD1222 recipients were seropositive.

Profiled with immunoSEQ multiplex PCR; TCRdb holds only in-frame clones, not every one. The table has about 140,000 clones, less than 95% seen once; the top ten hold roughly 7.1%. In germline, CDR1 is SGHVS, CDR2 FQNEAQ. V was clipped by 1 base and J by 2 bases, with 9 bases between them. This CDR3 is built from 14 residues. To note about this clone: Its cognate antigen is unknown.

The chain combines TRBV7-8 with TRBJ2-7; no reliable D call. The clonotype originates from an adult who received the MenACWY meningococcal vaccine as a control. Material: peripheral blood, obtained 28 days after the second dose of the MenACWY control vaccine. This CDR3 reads CASSLETGPYEQYF. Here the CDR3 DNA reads TGTGCCAGCAGCTTAGAAACGGGCCCCTACGAGCAGTACTTC.